Below, 7 T cell receptor beta chains from the same sample are listed, as sequenced in a study of T-cell memory formation after mild COVID-19. MiXCR, run by TCRdb on the 5' RACE reads, gives a single entry per CDR3 protein. The repertoire holds about 500,000 distinct CDR3 sequences, with roughly 21% as singletons. Sequenced material: PBMCs or a T cell subset sorted from them (not recorded which). The receptors derive from an adult woman who had mild COVID-19 (a few samples of this study predate the infection). Cell type and time point are not known.

The J gene is TRBJ1-2, the V gene TRBV20-1, with 8 bases fitting TRBD1. With 2 bases clipped from V and 7 bases from J, the junction kept 15 bases outside the gene matches. This CDR3 contains 16 residues. Germline V gene lookup returns CDR1 DFQATT and CDR2 SNEGSKA (reference sequence). CDR3 coding DNA: TGCAGTGCTAGATTCGGGGGGACAGGCGCCCTATCTGGCTACACCTTC. Its translation: CSARFGGTGALSGYTF.

The chain uses TRBV20-1 and TRBJ2-3; the match to TRBD2 covers 14 bases. Germline CDR1 DFQATT, CDR2 SNEGSKA (reference sequence). J was trimmed by 4 bases and V by 0 bases; bases with no gene match: 6. The CDR3 has 17 amino acids. CDR3 nucleotide sequence: TGCAGTGCTAGAGATCAGGAGACTAGCGGGGGGGCAGATACGCAGTATTTT. Amino acid sequence: CSARDQETSGGADTQYF.

This clonotype appeared a few times. In DNA, the CDR3 is TGTGCCAGCAGCTTATTGGGGGAGGTATCGACAGATACGCAGTATTTT. Amino acid sequence: CASSLLGEVSTDTQYF. The chain links TRBV7-3 to TRBJ2-3, with a possible D match to TRBD2 (6 bases). V was cut by 2 bases and J by 3 bases, with 15 bases left in between. The germline CDR1 and CDR2 sequences are SGHTA and FQGTGA. This CDR3 region has 16 residues.

This clonotype was observed a few times. The rearrangement links TRBV5-6 to TRBJ2-1, with D hard to call. This CDR3 region has 14 residues. CDR1 is SGHDT and CDR2 is YYEEEE in the germline V gene. The ends were cut back, 0 bases at V and 5 bases at J, with 9 bases in the middle. In DNA form, the CDR3 reads TGTGCCAGCAGCTTGGCATACGGTCACAATGAGCAGTTCTTC. Its translation is CASSLAYGHNEQFF.

This clonotype occurred a few times. The chain combines TRBV5-1 with TRBJ1-2; TRBD1 aligns across 10 bases. The ends lost 0 bases at V and 6 bases at J; junction bases unmatched: 5. Germline CDR1 reads SGHRS; CDR2 reads YFSETQ. The CDR3 spans 15 residues. As DNA, the CDR3 is TGCGCCAGCAGCTTGGGGGGACAGGGGACGGATGGCTACACCTTC. Its translation: CASSLGGQGTDGYTF.

This chain links TRBV7-9 with TRBJ2-1; D is perhaps TRBD2 (6 bases). The CDR3 has 15 amino acids. The V gene lost 5 bases and the J gene lost 8 bases, with 19 bases spanning the gap. The germline CDR1 and CDR2 sequences are SEHNR and FQNEAQ (reference sequence). CDR3 in DNA: TGTGCCAGCAGCGCCCGACGAGCGGGCTTGCATGAGCAGTTCTTC. Translated: CASSARRAGLHEQFF. The variable domain in full, with the rest retrieved from reference TRBV7-9 and TRBJ2-1, is DTGVSQNPRHKITKRGQNVTFRCDPISEHNRLYWYRQTLGQGPEFLTYFQNEAQLEKSRLLSDRFSAERPKGSFSTLEIQRTEQGDSAMYLCASSARRAGLHEQFFGPGTRLTVL.

The V gene is TRBV5-4, the J gene TRBJ2-5; 14 positions match TRBD2. Unmatched junction bases numbered 7, after V lost 4 bases and J lost 5 bases. CDR3 length: 16 residues. CDR1 SGHNT and CDR2 YYREEE come from the germline V gene (reference sequence). CDR3 DNA sequence: TGTGCCAGCAGCCCGGGGACTAGCGGGAGCGGTGAGACCCAGTACTTC. Its protein product is CASSPGTSGSGETQYF.